In this sample, the clone carrying this T cell receptor beta chain is large. Its target is not known. Rearranged V-D-J TRB sequences were amplified with a mixed TRB-A/B primer pool. TCRdb reprocessed the multiplex PCR reads via MiXCR and lists one record per CDR3 protein. The sample yields some 2,600 distinct CDR3 sequences, roughly 24% seen once. These data are taken from a study of T cell repertoires in aging, cancer and after chemotherapy. Study in general: Donor ages fell into six groups from 30 or younger up to 70 or older. The full dataset contained approximately 9.6 million TCR reads.

Study-wide points: Untreated cancer patients had significantly lower blood TCR diversity than age-matched healthy donors.

Germline loops: CDR1 GTSNPN, CDR2 SVGIG (reference sequence). V was pared by 6 bases and J by 5 bases, with 12 bases of the junction left unmatched. The CDR3 contains 16 residues. The template was genomic DNA from peripheral blood, not RNA. The sequence came from a human donor with a solid tumor. Sequencing was performed on blood. The chain recombines TRBV30 with TRBJ2-3, with 12 nucleotides matching TRBD2. CDR3 in DNA: TGTGCCTGCCCCACCCCGGCTAGCGGGGGGGGAGATACGCAGTATTTT. It codes for CACPTPASGGGDTQYF.